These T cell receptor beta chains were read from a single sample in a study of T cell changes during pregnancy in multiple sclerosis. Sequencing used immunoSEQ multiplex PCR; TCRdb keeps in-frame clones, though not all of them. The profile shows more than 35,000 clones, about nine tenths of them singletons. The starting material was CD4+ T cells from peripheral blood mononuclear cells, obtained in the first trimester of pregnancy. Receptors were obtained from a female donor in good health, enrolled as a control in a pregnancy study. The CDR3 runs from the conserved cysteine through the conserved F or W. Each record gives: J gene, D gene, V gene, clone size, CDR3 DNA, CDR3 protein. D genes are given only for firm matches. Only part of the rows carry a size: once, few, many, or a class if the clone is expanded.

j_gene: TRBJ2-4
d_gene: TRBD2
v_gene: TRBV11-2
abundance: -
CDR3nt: TGTGCCAGCAGCTCCGGGAGGGAAAACATTCAGTACTTC
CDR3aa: CASSSGRENIQYF

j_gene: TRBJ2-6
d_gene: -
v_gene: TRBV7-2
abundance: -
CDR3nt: TGTGCCAGCAGCTTAGAAAAGAGGGCACCTGGGGCCAACGTCCTGACTTTC
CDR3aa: CASSLEKRAPGANVLTF

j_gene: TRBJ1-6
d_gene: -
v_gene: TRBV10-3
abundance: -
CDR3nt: TGTGCCGTTCGTGGGGGCTTTCGGAATTCACCCCTCCACTTT
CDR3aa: CAVRGGFRNSPLHF

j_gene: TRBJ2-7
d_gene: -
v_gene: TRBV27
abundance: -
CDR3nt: TGTGCCAGCAGTTTACAGGGCCTCGATACCTACGAGCAGTACTTC
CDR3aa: CASSLQGLDTYEQYF

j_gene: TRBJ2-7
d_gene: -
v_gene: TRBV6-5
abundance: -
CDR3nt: TGTGCCAGCAGACTCAAGGGGATAAACGAGCAGTACTTC
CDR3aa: CASRLKGINEQYF

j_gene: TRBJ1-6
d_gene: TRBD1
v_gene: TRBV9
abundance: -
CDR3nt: TGTGCCAGCAGCGTAAGGGACAGAGATAATTCACCCCTCCACTTT
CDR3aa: CASSVRDRDNSPLHF

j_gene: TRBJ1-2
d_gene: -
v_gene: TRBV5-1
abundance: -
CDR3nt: TGCGCCAGCAGCCTGGACAGAAGTGGCTACACCTTC
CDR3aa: CASSLDRSGYTF

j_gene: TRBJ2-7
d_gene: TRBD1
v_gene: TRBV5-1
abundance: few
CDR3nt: TGCGCCAGCAGCCGAGGGGACAGTGGGAGCTACGAGCAGTACTTC
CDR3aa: CASSRGDSGSYEQYF

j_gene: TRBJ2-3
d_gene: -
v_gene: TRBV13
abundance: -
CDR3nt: TGTGCCAGCAGCTTAGCGGGCACAGATACGCAGTATTTT
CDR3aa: CASSLAGTDTQYF

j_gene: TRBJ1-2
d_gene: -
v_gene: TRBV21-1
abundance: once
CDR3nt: TGTGCCAGCAGCAAATTCACAGACAACTATGGCTACACCTTC
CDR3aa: CASSKFTDNYGYTF

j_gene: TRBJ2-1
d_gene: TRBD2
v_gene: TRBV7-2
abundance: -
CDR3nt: TGTGCCAGCAGCTTAGAACTAGCGGGGGGCCATCGGCAGTTCTTC
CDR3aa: CASSLELAGGHRQFF

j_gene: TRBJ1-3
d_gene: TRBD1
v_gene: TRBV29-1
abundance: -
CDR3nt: TGCAGCGTACAGACAGGGGTCGGTGGAAACACCATATATTTT
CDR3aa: CSVQTGVGGNTIYF

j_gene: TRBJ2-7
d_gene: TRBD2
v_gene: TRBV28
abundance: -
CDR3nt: TGTGCCAGCAGTAGCGGGGGGAGCCTATCAAGGCAGTACTTC
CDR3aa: CASSSGGSLSRQYF

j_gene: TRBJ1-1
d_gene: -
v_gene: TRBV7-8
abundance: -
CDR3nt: TGTGCCAGCAGCCCAACGGCAGGGCTGGACACTGAAGCTTTCTTT
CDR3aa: CASSPTAGLDTEAFF

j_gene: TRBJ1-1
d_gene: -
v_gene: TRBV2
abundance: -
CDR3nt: TGTGCCAGCAAAGGGGAAGCGAACACTGAAGCTTTCTTT
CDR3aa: CASKGEANTEAFF

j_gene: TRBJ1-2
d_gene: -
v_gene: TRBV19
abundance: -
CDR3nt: TGTGCCAGTAGTACGGGAGCCTCTAACTATGGCTACACCTTC
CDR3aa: CASSTGASNYGYTF

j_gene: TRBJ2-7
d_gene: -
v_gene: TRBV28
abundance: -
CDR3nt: TGTGCCAGCATCGGGGGGCTTAAGGGCTACGAGCAGTACTTC
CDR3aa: CASIGGLKGYEQYF

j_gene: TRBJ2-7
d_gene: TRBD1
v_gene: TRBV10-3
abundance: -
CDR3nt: TGTGCCATCAGTGATAGCGCTAAGGGACAGACCTACGAGCAGTACTTC
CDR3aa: CAISDSAKGQTYEQYF

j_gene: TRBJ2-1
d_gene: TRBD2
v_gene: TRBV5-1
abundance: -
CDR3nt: TGCGCCAGCAGCGTGGGACTAGCGGGCGTAAATGAGCAGTTCTTC
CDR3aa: CASSVGLAGVNEQFF

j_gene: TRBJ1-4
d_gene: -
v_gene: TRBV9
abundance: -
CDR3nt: TGTGCCAGCAGCGTGGGCAGTTATAATGAAAAACTGTTTTTT
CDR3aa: CASSVGSYNEKLFF

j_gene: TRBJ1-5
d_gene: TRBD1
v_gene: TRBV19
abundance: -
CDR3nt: TGTGCCAGTAGCCGACAGGGAGCAAATAGCAATCAGCCCCAGCATTTT
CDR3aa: CASSRQGANSNQPQHF

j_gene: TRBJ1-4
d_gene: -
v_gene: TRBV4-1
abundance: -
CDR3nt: TGCGCCAGCAGCCAAGAGGGCCAGGGTGGGGAAAAACTGTTTTTT
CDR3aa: CASSQEGQGGEKLFF

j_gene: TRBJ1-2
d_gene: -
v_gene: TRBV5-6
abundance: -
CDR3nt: TGTGCCAGCAGCTGGCCGGGCGGGTTTGATGGCTACACCTTC
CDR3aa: CASSWPGGFDGYTF

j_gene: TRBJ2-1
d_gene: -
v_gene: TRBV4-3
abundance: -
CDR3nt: TGCGCCAGCAGCCCCGACAGCTGGGGCAATGAGCAGTTCTTC
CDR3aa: CASSPDSWGNEQFF

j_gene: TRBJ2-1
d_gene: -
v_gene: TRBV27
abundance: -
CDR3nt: TGTGCCAGCAGTTTATCCAGGGTAACCTACAATGAGCAGTTCTTC
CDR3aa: CASSLSRVTYNEQFF

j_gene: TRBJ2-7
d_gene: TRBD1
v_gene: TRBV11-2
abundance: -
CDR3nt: TGTGCCAGCAGCCCAAGGACAGGAGCCTACGAGCAGTACTTC
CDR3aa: CASSPRTGAYEQYF

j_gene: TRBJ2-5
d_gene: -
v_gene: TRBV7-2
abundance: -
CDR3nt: TGTGCCAGCAGCTTATTTGGCTCTCAAGAGACCCAGTACTTC
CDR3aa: CASSLFGSQETQYF

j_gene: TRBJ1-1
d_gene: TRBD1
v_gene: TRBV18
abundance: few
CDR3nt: TGTGCCAGCTCACCTGGACAGGGGGGGACTTTT
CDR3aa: CASSPGQGGTF

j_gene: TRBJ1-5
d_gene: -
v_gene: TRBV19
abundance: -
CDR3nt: TGTGCCAGTACATCGGGATTTCTGAATAGCAATCAGCCCCAGCATTTT
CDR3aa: CASTSGFLNSNQPQHF

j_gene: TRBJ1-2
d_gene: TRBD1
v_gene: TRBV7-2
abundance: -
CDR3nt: TGTGCCAGCAGCCCGGGACAGGGGGCGGGTGGCTACACCTTC
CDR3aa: CASSPGQGAGGYTF

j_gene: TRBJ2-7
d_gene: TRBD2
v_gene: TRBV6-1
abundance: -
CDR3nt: TGTGCCAGCAGGGGAGCGGGGTATGGCGAGCAGTACTTC
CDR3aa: CASRGAGYGEQYF

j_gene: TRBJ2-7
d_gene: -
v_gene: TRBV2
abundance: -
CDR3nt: TGTGCCAGCAGTGCCAACCCCGGCAGGACCTACGAGCAGTACTTC
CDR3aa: CASSANPGRTYEQYF

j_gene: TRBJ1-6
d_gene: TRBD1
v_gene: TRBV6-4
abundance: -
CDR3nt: TGTGCCAGCAAGCGGGACAGGGCGGAAAGCTCCTATAATTCACCCCTCCACTTT
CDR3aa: CASKRDRAESSYNSPLHF

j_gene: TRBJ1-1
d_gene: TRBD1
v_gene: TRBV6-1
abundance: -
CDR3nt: TGTGCCAGCAGTAAACCGGGACAGCACACTGAAGCTTTCTTT
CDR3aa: CASSKPGQHTEAFF

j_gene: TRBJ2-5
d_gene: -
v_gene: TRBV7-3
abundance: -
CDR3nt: TGTGCCAGCTCGAACGACATAGGAGAGACCCAGTACTTC
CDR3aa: CASSNDIGETQYF

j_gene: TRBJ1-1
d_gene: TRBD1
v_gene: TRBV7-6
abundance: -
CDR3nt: TGTGCCAGCAGCCATGACAGGGGTGGTGAAGCTTTCTTT
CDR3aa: CASSHDRGGEAFF

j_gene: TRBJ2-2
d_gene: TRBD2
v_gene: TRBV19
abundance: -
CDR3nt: TGTGCCAGTACCCGGGGGGTGGCACAGAACACCGGGGAGCTGTTTTTT
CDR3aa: CASTRGVAQNTGELFF

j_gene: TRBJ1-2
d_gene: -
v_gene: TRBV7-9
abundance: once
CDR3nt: TGTGCCAGCAGCTTAAGGGCCCGGGTGGACACAGATGGCTACACCTTC
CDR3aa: CASSLRARVDTDGYTF

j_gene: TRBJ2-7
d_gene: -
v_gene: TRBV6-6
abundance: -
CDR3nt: TGTGCCAGCAGTTACAGTGTACAGATCGAAGGCGAGCAGTACTTC
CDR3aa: CASSYSVQIEGEQYF

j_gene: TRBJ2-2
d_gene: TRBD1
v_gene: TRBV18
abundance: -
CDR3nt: TGTGCCAGCTCATCCACAGGGGACGCTCGGGTCGGGGAGCTGTTTTTT
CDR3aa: CASSSTGDARVGELFF

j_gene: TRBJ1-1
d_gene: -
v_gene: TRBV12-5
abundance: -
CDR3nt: TGTGCTAGTGGTTTACGGTTGAACAGTGAAGCTTTCTTT
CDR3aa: CASGLRLNSEAFF

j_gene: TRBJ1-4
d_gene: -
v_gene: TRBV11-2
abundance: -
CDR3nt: TGTGCCAGCAGCCCGGACAGAAATGAAAAACTGTTTTTT
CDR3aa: CASSPDRNEKLFF

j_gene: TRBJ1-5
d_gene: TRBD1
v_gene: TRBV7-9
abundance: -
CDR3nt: TGTGCCAGCAGCTCTCCGACAGGGAAGGGTGGCAATCAGCCCCAGCATTTT
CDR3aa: CASSSPTGKGGNQPQHF

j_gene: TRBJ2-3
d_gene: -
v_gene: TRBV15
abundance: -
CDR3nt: TGTGCCACCAGCGGAGATTTTAGCGCGACAGATACGCAGTATTTT
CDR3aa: CATSGDFSATDTQYF

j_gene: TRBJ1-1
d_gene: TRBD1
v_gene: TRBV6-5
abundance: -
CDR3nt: TGTGCCAGCAGTTACGGACAGGGGCTCGGGAACACTGAAGCTTTCTTT
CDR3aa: CASSYGQGLGNTEAFF

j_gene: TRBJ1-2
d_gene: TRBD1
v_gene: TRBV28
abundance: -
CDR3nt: TGTGCCAGCAGTTTATGGGGACAGGGGAGCGGCTACACCTTC
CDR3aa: CASSLWGQGSGYTF

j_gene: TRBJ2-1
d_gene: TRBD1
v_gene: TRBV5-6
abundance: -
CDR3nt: TGTGCCAGCAGCCAGCCCGGGACAGGGATGAATGAGCAGTTCTTC
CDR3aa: CASSQPGTGMNEQFF

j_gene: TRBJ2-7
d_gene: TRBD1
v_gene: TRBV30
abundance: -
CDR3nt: TGTGCCTGGAGCGCGGACAGGGGGACCGGCGAGCAGTACTTC
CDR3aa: CAWSADRGTGEQYF

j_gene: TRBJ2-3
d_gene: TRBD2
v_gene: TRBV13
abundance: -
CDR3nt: TGTGCCAGCAGCACGCGACGGGGAGGGGGCACAGATACGCAGTATTTT
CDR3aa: CASSTRRGGGTDTQYF